This TCR beta chain was recorded in a study of blood T cell repertoires in COVID-19. Original analysis: Cell counts per sample came from amplifying reference gene primers. Generated by immunoSEQ multiplex PCR, the TCRdb table keeps only in-frame clones and is missing some. For V, J and clone size, that table is used; D and trimming come from the DNA. The top ten clones hold around 4.9% of a sample with tens of thousands of clones, 80% to 90% of them seen once. This CDR3 contains 14 residues. Deletions cut 10 bases from V and 7 bases from J, with 17 bases between. Germline V gene data show CDR1 as MNHEY and CDR2 as SMNVEV (reference sequence).

V and J are TRBV27 and TRBJ1-6; D is uncertain. The sequenced sample was peripheral blood. This clonotype was obtained from a human donor in a cohort sampled during active COVID-19. This CDR3 reads CATLSLEGNSPLHF. The DNA of the CDR3 is TGTGCCACCCTATCCCTGGAGGGAAATTCACCCCTCCACTTT.